These 26 T cell receptor beta chains were sequenced from one sample in a study of OX40 agonist ivuxolimab in advanced cancers. The data were produced by immunoSEQ multiplex PCR, yet TCRdb's version contains in-frame clones alone and is incomplete. Counted here are just over 90,000 clones, under 95% occurring once; the ten biggest clones make up 2.6%. Sequences were derived from CD4+ or CD8+ T cells sorted from blood, sampled in a trial of the OX40 agonist ivuxolimab. The receptors were gathered from an adult with an advanced solid tumor such as melanoma, head and neck, liver or kidney cancer.

The chain employs TRBV6-5 and TRBJ2-7; D is unresolved. This CDR3 has 13 amino acids. Trimming cost V 0 bases and J 6 bases, with 9 bases left between them. Germline assignment: CDR1 MNHEY and CDR2 SVGAGI. This CDR3 is CASSYSGRSEQYF. Written as DNA, the CDR3 is TGTGCCAGCAGTTACTCAGGTCGGAGCGAGCAGTACTTC.

This clone has a single count. The chain recombines TRBV27 with TRBJ1-2; the D gene is possibly TRBD1 (6 bases). Trimming pared 2 bases from V and 3 bases from J, leaving 10 bases between. CDR3 length: 14 amino acids. Looked up from germline, CDR1 is MNHEY and CDR2 is SMNVEV (reference sequence). CDR3 DNA sequence: TGTGCCAGCAGTTTAAACAGGGACTACTATGGCTACACCTTC. It specifies CASSLNRDYYGYTF.

This clone was seen a few times. Germline is not matched at one junction end, which may reflect a read error. The rearrangement uses TRBV11-2 and TRBJ2-7, with D unclear. CDR1 SGHAT and CDR2 FQNNGV come from the germline V gene. The CDR3 runs to 9 residues. The CDR3 spells CASSPPFDF. The DNA of the CDR3 is TGTGCCAGCAGCCCGCCCTTTGACTTC.

The rearrangement links TRBV4-3 to TRBJ1-3, with TRBD1 identical over 7 bases. The CDR3 contains 14 residues. V was clipped by 0 bases and J by 4 bases; unmatched bases: 0. Germline CDR1 and CDR2: LGHNA and YSLEER. The CDR3: CASSQEGGGNTIYF. The DNA for the CDR3 is TGCGCCAGCAGCCAAGAAGGGGGCGGAAACACCATATATTTT.

V usage is TRBV27 and J usage is TRBJ1-5; D is unresolved. Trimming pared 5 bases from V and 2 bases from J, leaving 22 bases between. The CDR3 runs 18 residues. Germline assignment: CDR1 MNHEY and CDR2 SMNVEV (reference sequence). CDR3 in amino acids: CASSPNSPPNRGNQPQHF. The CDR3 DNA reads as TGTGCCAGCAGTCCGAATTCCCCGCCTAATCGAGGCAATCAGCCCCAGCATTTT.

This clone was observed a few times. V and J are TRBV29-1 and TRBJ1-2, with unresolved D. The germline CDR1 and CDR2 sequences are SQVTM and ANQGSEA. CDR3 size: 13 residues. Trimming removed 1 base at V and 4 bases at J, with 10 bases between. CDR3 sequence: CSVEGFFSYGYTF. In DNA, the CDR3 is TGCAGCGTTGAAGGGTTCTTTTCCTATGGCTACACCTTC.

This chain uses TRBV7-8 with TRBJ2-1; 13 positions match TRBD2. Looked up from germline, CDR1 is SGHVS and CDR2 is FQNEAQ. This CDR3 region has 15 residues. J was trimmed by 8 bases and V by 5 bases; bases with no gene match: 6. The CDR3 DNA reads TGTGCCAGCAGCCTCGGGACTAGCGGGATATATGAGCAGTTCTTC. Protein product: CASSLGTSGIYEQFF.

This chain connects TRBV7-6 to TRBJ2-7; D is perhaps TRBD2 (5 bases). CDR3 size: 15 residues. Germline loops: CDR1 SGHVS, CDR2 FNYEAQ. Trimming removed 3 bases at V and 5 bases at J, with 17 bases between. In DNA form, the CDR3 reads TGTGCCAGCAGCTTGGGCCCATCCGGGATGGACGAGCAGTACTTC. Protein product: CASSLGPSGMDEQYF.

J is TRBJ1-5 and V is TRBV6-6, with D unclear. V was clipped by 0 bases and J by 2 bases, with 8 bases between them. Germline CDR1 reads MNHNY; CDR2 reads SVGAGI (reference sequence). The CDR3 is 15 residues long. CDR3: CASSYSGYGNQPQHF. CDR3 DNA sequence: TGTGCCAGCAGTTACTCAGGGTATGGCAATCAGCCCCAGCATTTT.

This rearrangement joins TRBV5-1 to TRBJ2-7, with 7 nucleotides matching TRBD2. The ends lost 6 bases at V and 1 base at J; junction bases unmatched: 19. CDR3 length equals 18 residues. Germline V lookup: CDR1 SGHRS, CDR2 YFSETQ. The CDR3 loop is CASNPSGSASGLSYEQYF. The CDR3 nucleotides read TGCGCCAGCAACCCGAGTGGTTCTGCTAGCGGCCTTTCCTACGAGCAGTACTTC. Together with reference TRBV5-1 and TRBJ2-7, the CDR3 gives the full variable domain: KAGVTQTPRYLIKTRGQQVTLSCSPISGHRSVSWYQQTPGQGLQFLFEYFSETQRNKGNFPGRFSGRQFSNSRSEMNVSTLELGDSALYLCASNPSGSASGLSYEQYFGPGTRLTVT.

V and J are TRBV6-1 and TRBJ2-7, with D unclear. This CDR3 comprises 15 residues. Germline CDR1 reads MNHNS; CDR2 reads SASEGT. V lost 2 bases and J lost 2, with 13 bases in between. CDR3 region: CASSEIRSPTYEQYF. The CDR3 DNA sequence: TGTGCCAGCAGTGAAATCCGGAGCCCCACCTACGAGCAGTACTTC.

CDR3 coding DNA: TGTGCCAGTAGTATTCGCTCTGGGGCCAACGTCCTGACTTTC. Its translation is CASSIRSGANVLTF. The V and J genes are TRBV19 and TRBJ2-6; D uncertain. V lost 3 bases and J lost 0, with 3 bases in between. Per the germline V gene, CDR1 is LNHDA and CDR2 is SQIVND (reference sequence). The CDR3 has 14 amino acids.

The chain has TRBV28 and TRBJ2-1, with D unresolved. V shed 5 bases and J shed 2 bases, with 7 bases lying between them. Looked up from germline, CDR1 is MDHEN and CDR2 is SYDVKM. The CDR3 is 13 amino acids. The CDR3 spells CASSATPYNEQFF. The CDR3 coding sequence is TGTGCCAGCAGTGCCACGCCCTACAATGAGCAGTTCTTC.

On this clone itself: Within the sample, other DNA sequences also encode this same CDR3. The gene calls are TRBV2 and TRBJ2-7; D unclear. V lost 4 bases and J lost 4, with 2 bases in between. The CDR3 spans 10 residues. Germline CDR1 and CDR2: SNHLY and FYNNEI. The CDR3 bases are TGTGCCAGCAGTGGATACGAGCAGTACTTC. Its protein product is CASSGYEQYF.

The chain combines TRBV15 with TRBJ2-2; perhaps TRBD1 as D (6 bases). The germline V and J ends were trimmed by 1 base and 4 bases, with 13 bases remaining between them. The CDR3 sequence is 16 residues long. Germline V gene sequence: CDR1 LNHNV, CDR2 YYDKDF (reference sequence). CDR3 region: CATSRGTGYGTGELFF. CDR3 nucleotides: TGTGCCACCAGCAGAGGAACAGGGTATGGCACCGGGGAGCTGTTTTTT.

CDR3 DNA sequence: TGTGCCAGCAGTTTATTAGGGAGAGTGTACAATGAGCAGTTCTTC. This encodes CASSLLGRVYNEQFF. The chain employs TRBV27 and TRBJ2-1; D perhaps matches TRBD2 (5 bases). CDR3 size: 15 residues. Trimming pared 1 base from V and 4 bases from J, leaving 11 bases between. The V gene's germline CDR1 is MNHEY and CDR2 SMNVEV (reference sequence).

The CDR3 region has the DNA TGCGCCAGCAGCGAGGCACCCAGCTCCTATAATTCACCCCTCCACTTT. Translating it yields CASSEAPSSYNSPLHF. The rearrangement joins TRBV4-1 to TRBJ1-6; D gene unclear. V was shortened by 5 bases and J by 0 bases, with 11 bases between the two germline ends. This CDR3 region has 16 residues. The germline V gene has CDR1 MGHRA and CDR2 YSYEKL.

The chain carries TRBV27 and TRBJ2-3; 7 nucleotides match TRBD2. The V gene end was trimmed by 4 bases and the J gene end by 0 bases; junction bases not matched to a gene: 7. The CDR3 has 16 residues. Germline values: CDR1 MNHEY, CDR2 SMNVEV (reference sequence). CDR3 in DNA: TGTGCCAGCAGTTCCTATCCCGGGGGGAGCACAGATACGCAGTATTTT. It codes for CASSSYPGGSTDTQYF.

The V and J genes are TRBV6-6 and TRBJ2-7; 7 positions agree with TRBD1. J lost 1 base, V lost 4 bases, and 1 base had no gene match. CDR3 length: 13 amino acids. The germline gives CDR1 MNHNY, CDR2 SVGAGI (reference sequence). CDR3 sequence: CASSLGQSYEQYF. CDR3 coding DNA: TGTGCCAGCAGTTTGGGACAGTCCTACGAGCAGTACTTC.

V usage is TRBV12-5 and J usage is TRBJ2-7; D might be TRBD2 (6 bases). V was cut by 6 bases and J by 3 bases, with 18 bases left in between. In germline, CDR1 is LGHNT, CDR2 FRNRAP. The CDR3 is 15 amino acids. The CDR3 sequence is CASGLTGTGDYEQYF. The CDR3 DNA is TGTGCTAGTGGCCTAACCGGGACGGGGGACTACGAGCAGTACTTC.

For the CDR3, the DNA is TGTGCTAGTGGAGAACAGGGGGCGCATGGCTACACCTTC. Protein product: CASGEQGAHGYTF. The chain couples TRBV12-5 to TRBJ1-2, with TRBD1 matching over 9 bases. This CDR3 contains 13 residues. Losses at the gene ends were 6 bases for V and 6 bases for J; bases not matched to a gene: 5. From germline, CDR1 is LGHNT and CDR2 FRNRAP.

This rearrangement joins TRBV30 to TRBJ1-1; D not certain. The V gene's germline CDR1 is GTSNPN and CDR2 SVGIG (reference sequence). V gave up 0 bases and J gave up 8 bases, with 7 bases separating them. The CDR3 extends over 11 amino acids. The CDR3: CAWSVGREAFF. CDR3 bases: TGTGCCTGGAGTGTAGGCAGGGAAGCTTTCTTT.

This clone came up a few times. The CDR3 sequence is CASGESSYEQYF. The DNA for the CDR3 is TGTGCCAGCGGGGAGAGCTCCTACGAGCAGTACTTC. The J gene is TRBJ2-7, the V gene TRBV6-5; weak D call: TRBD2 (5 bases). CDR1 is MNHEY, CDR2 SVGAGI, per germline. With 8 bases removed from V and 0 bases from J, the gap between germline ends came to 8 bases. CDR3 size: 12 residues.

This clone was seen just once. The chain is built from TRBV5-6 and TRBJ2-5; TRBD1 matches at 7 bases. From germline, CDR1 is SGHDT and CDR2 YYEEEE. V trimming: 4 bases; J trimming: 5 bases; junction bases outside the gene matches: 20. The CDR3 consists of 18 residues. The CDR3 is CASSLLTPTTGDRETQYF. The CDR3 DNA is TGTGCCAGCAGCCTTTTGACCCCGACTACAGGGGACCGTGAGACCCAGTACTTC.

V usage is TRBV6-1 and J usage is TRBJ2-5, with 8 bases fitting TRBD1. Germline lookup yields CDR1 MNHNS and CDR2 SASEGT. The CDR3 sequence is 14 residues long. V shed 0 bases, J shed 5 bases, and the junction held 2 bases outside the gene matches. The chain's CDR3 is CASSEAQGAETQYF. CDR3 nucleotides: TGTGCCAGCAGTGAAGCCCAGGGGGCGGAGACCCAGTACTTC.

This clone was picked up one time. V is TRBV5-1 and J is TRBJ2-2, with D hard to call. The CDR3 is 12 residues long. CDR1 is SGHRS and CDR2 is YFSETQ in the germline V gene. Trimming shortened V by 6 bases and J by 1 base, and 4 bases separated the two germline ends. The CDR3 DNA sequence: TGCGCCAGCACGGAGAACACCGGGGAGCTGTTTTTT. This codes for CASTENTGELFF.